The T cell receptor (beta chain) described here comes from a study of blood T cell repertoires in COVID-19. CDR3 size: 15 residues. V was pared by 2 bases and J by 5 bases, with 7 bases of the junction left unmatched. CDR1 MDHEN and CDR2 SYDVKM come from the germline V gene. The table came from immunoSEQ multiplex PCR; TCRdb's copy has only in-frame clones and leaves some out. The repertoire holds some 100,000 clones, with 84% as singletons. This TCR was recovered from a woman older than 75 with active or convalescent COVID-19. V and J are TRBV28 and TRBJ2-7, with 9 bases lining up with TRBD1. Sequencing input: peripheral blood. The CDR3 region is CASSLGFGQGNEQYF. Here the CDR3 DNA reads TGTGCCAGCAGTTTAGGGTTTGGACAGGGGAACGAGCAGTACTTC.